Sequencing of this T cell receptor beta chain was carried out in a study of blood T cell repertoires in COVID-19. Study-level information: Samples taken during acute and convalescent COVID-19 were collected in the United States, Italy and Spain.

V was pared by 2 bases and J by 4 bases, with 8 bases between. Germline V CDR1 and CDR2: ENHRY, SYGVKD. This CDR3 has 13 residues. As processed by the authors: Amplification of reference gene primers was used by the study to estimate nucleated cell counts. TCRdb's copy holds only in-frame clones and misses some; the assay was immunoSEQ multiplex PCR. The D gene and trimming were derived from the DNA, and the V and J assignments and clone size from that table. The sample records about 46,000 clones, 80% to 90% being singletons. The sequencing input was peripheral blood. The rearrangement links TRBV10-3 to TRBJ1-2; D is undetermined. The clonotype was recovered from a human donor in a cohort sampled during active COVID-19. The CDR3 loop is CAISEATIYGYTF. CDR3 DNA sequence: TGTGCCATCAGTGAGGCGACAATCTATGGCTACACCTTC.